Presented here are 32 T cell receptor beta chains from one specimen sequenced in a study of radiotherapy plus CTLA-4 blockade in lung cancer (dated by TCRdb to the late 2010s). The library relied on the immunoSEQ multiplex PCR assay. This is the immuneACCESS table as TCRdb keeps it, with only in-frame sequences that have V and J called. A part of the clones is gone; compared with another copy, unresolved V genes explain less than half, and the rest is unexplained. The sample profile shows more than 100,000 clones; around 89% of them were found once. Of the sample, 5.5% to 8% is held by the ten largest clones. The source material was peripheral blood, sampled from a patient treated with radiotherapy plus ipilimumab. The source is a human donor with non-small cell lung cancer that progressed on radiotherapy plus ipilimumab.

The V call is TRBV7-2, the J call TRBJ2-3; no clear D gene. The germline gives CDR1 SGHTA, CDR2 FQGNSA. The length of the CDR3 is 10 residues. The V end was cut by 10 bases, the J end by 8 bases, with 10 bases between. Written as DNA, the CDR3 is TGTGCCACCCGAGACGTTACGCAGTATTTT. Translated: CATRDVTQYF.

The rearrangement joins TRBV2 to TRBJ2-1; tentatively, D is TRBD2 (6 bases). The V end lost 1 base, the J end lost 2 bases, and 9 bases lay between the germline ends. The CDR3 spans 15 residues. The germline CDR1 and CDR2 sequences are SNHLY and FYNNEI. Here the CDR3 reads CASSEGDFAYNEQFF. DNA for the CDR3: TGTGCCAGCAGTGAAGGGGACTTTGCCTACAATGAGCAGTTCTTC.

This chain links TRBV28 with TRBJ2-7, with TRBD2 matching 8 bases. Germline V gene data show CDR1 as MDHEN and CDR2 as SYDVKM. The trim removed 4 bases at V and 2 bases at J, leaving 7 bases unmatched. CDR3 size: 15 residues. In nucleotides, the CDR3 is TGTGCCAGCAGTTCTCCTTGGCGGGGGGCCTACGAGCAGTACTTC. Protein sequence: CASSSPWRGAYEQYF.

The sample holds one count of this clone. This chain joins TRBV10-3 and TRBJ1-1; D is unresolved. This CDR3 has 16 amino acids. From germline, CDR1 is ENHRY and CDR2 SYGVKD. Deletions cut 4 bases from V and 2 bases from J, with 17 bases between. Here the CDR3 DNA reads TGTGCCATCAGTGCGGGCAGCGGTACGGGCAACACTGAAGCTTTCTTT. Protein: CAISAGSGTGNTEAFF.

This sequence joins TRBV5-5 and TRBJ1-4; no definite D call. CDR3 size: 14 residues. CDR1 is SGHKS and CDR2 is YYEKEE in the germline V gene (reference sequence). Trimming took 1 base from V and 0 from J, leaving 4 bases between them. This CDR3 is CASSLRSTNEKLFF. The CDR3 region has the DNA TGTGCCAGCAGCTTGCGATCAACTAATGAAAAACTGTTTTTT.

V is TRBV15 and J is TRBJ2-1; TRBD2 matches at 9 bases. Germline V gene lookup returns CDR1 LNHNV and CDR2 YYDKDF (reference sequence). CDR3 length: 13 amino acids. The V segment lost 7 bases and the J segment 7 bases; nucleotides outside the gene matches: 5. The CDR3 DNA reads TGTGCCACCATAGCGGGAGATAGAAATGAGCAGTTCTTC. This codes for CATIAGDRNEQFF.

The chain carries TRBV5-6 and TRBJ2-1; no definite D call. The ends were cut back, 4 bases at V and 2 bases at J, with 16 bases in the middle. This CDR3 region has 16 residues. CDR1 and CDR2 (germline): SGHDT, YYEEEE. The CDR3, as DNA: TGTGCCAGCAGCCCCGCAATAACTAATACCTACAATGAGCAGTTCTTC. Its translation is CASSPAITNTYNEQFF. Drawing the rest from reference TRBV5-6 and TRBJ2-1, the complete variable domain is DAGVTQSPTHLIKTRGQQVTLRCSPKSGHDTVSWYQQALGQGPQFIFQYYEEEERQRGNFPDRFSGHQFPNYSSELNVNALLLGDSALYLCASSPAITNTYNEQFFGPGTRLTVL.

The chain has TRBV27 and TRBJ1-2; D is undetermined. The V gene's germline CDR1 is MNHEY and CDR2 SMNVEV (reference sequence). The CDR3 is 13 amino acids. V lost 1 base and J lost 2, with 5 bases in between. The CDR3 nucleotides read TGTGCCAGCAGTTTATTGGGAAACTATGGCTACACCTTC. Translation gives CASSLLGNYGYTF.

In nucleotides, the CDR3 is TGTGCCAGCGGGTTTCAAGAGACCCAGTACTTC. Amino acid sequence: CASGFQETQYF. The chain employs TRBV2 and TRBJ2-5; no clear D. V was trimmed by 8 bases and J by 2 bases, leaving 6 bases between them. The CDR3 length is 11 residues. Germline V gives CDR1 SNHLY, CDR2 FYNNEI.

This clone was seen only a few times. This chain links TRBV28 with TRBJ1-1; D ambiguous. Germline V gene sequence: CDR1 MDHEN, CDR2 SYDVKM. This CDR3 is 14 amino acids long. Deletions cut 5 bases from V and 4 bases from J, with 14 bases between. The CDR3 bases are TGTGCCAGCAGTCACGACCTCGGTGCCACTGAAGCTTTCTTT. Protein sequence: CASSHDLGATEAFF.

The J gene is TRBJ2-7, the V gene TRBV5-1; 10 bases line up with TRBD2. V was pared by 4 bases and J by 4 bases, with 5 bases of the junction left unmatched. The CDR3 is 14 amino acids. In germline, CDR1 is SGHRS, CDR2 YFSETQ. The CDR3, as DNA: TGCGCCAGCAGCCCGGGACTAGCGTCTTACGAGCAGTACTTC. It encodes CASSPGLASYEQYF.

V gene TRBV9 combines with J gene TRBJ2-5; D remains unclear. Germline lookup yields CDR1 SGDLS and CDR2 YYNGEE. This CDR3 is built from 16 residues. V gave up 0 bases and J gave up 4 bases, with 16 bases separating them. CDR3 sequence: CASSVGPRPELETQYF. The CDR3 bases are TGTGCCAGCAGCGTAGGGCCCAGACCCGAGCTAGAGACCCAGTACTTC.

V usage is TRBV18 and J usage is TRBJ2-6; TRBD1 matches at 9 bases. Per the germline V gene, CDR1 is KGHSH and CDR2 is LQKENI. Germline trimming cut 3 bases from V and 0 bases from J; bases unmatched to any gene: 6. The CDR3 consists of 18 residues. CDR3 DNA: TGTGCCAGCTCACCTCTGGGACAGGGCCTCTCTGGGGCCAACGTCCTGACTTTC. Translated: CASSPLGQGLSGANVLTF.

The chain has TRBV6-5 and TRBJ2-6; D may match TRBD1 or TRBD2 (5 bases each). Deletions cut 4 bases from V and 2 bases from J, with 9 bases between. CDR1 is MNHEY, CDR2 SVGAGI, per germline. This CDR3 is built from 15 residues. CDR3 protein: CASSSVGAGANVLTF. The CDR3, as DNA: TGTGCCAGCAGTTCCGTGGGGGCTGGGGCCAACGTCCTGACTTTC.

The V call is TRBV30, the J call TRBJ2-7; D is ambiguous. Per the germline V gene, CDR1 is GTSNPN and CDR2 is SVGIG (reference sequence). The germline V and J ends were trimmed by 4 bases and 6 bases, with 13 bases remaining between them. CDR3 length: 12 residues. CDR3 sequence reads: CAWNPGLGEQYF. Written as DNA, the CDR3 is TGTGCCTGGAACCCGGGCCTTGGCGAGCAGTACTTC.

This clone has just one count. V is TRBV10-3 and J is TRBJ2-7, with 11 positions matching TRBD1. With 3 bases clipped from V and 8 bases from J, the junction kept 9 bases outside the gene matches. The CDR3 covers 15 residues. The germline CDR1 and CDR2 sequences are ENHRY and SYGVKD. CDR3 residues: CAISDRTGGIGQQYF. CDR3 in DNA: TGTGCCATCAGTGATCGGACAGGGGGCATAGGACAGCAGTACTTC.

The gene calls are TRBV19 and TRBJ1-1; D is uncertain. The V gene lost 0 bases and the J gene lost 2 bases, with 7 bases spanning the gap. This CDR3 region has 14 residues. CDR1 is LNHDA, CDR2 SQIVND, per germline (reference sequence). The CDR3 coding sequence is TGTGCCAGTAGTATAGATCTGTCTAACACTGAAGCTTTCTTT. Amino acids: CASSIDLSNTEAFF.

The CDR3 spells CASSFRSGGAIQYF. DNA of the CDR3: TGTGCCAGCAGTTTTCGTTCCGGAGGTGCCATTCAGTACTTC. This sequence joins TRBV28 and TRBJ2-4; D perhaps matches TRBD2 (5 bases). Germline V lookup: CDR1 MDHEN, CDR2 SYDVKM. The CDR3 has 14 amino acids. V shed 3 bases and J shed 9 bases, with 15 bases lying between them.

This clone was seen once. Here the CDR3 reads CASSSRRTAGESGYTF. CDR3 DNA: TGTGCCAGCAGCTCTAGGCGAACGGCGGGGGAAAGTGGCTACACCTTC. The rearrangement uses TRBV5-4 and TRBJ1-2, with D possibly being TRBD1 (5 bases). CDR1 is SGHNT and CDR2 is YYREEE in the germline V gene (reference sequence). The CDR3 consists of 16 residues. Trimming removed 3 bases from V and 7 bases from J, with 22 bases in between.

This sequence joins TRBV11-2 and TRBJ2-6, with D perhaps TRBD1 (5 bases). This CDR3 has 15 residues. V lost 5 bases to trimming and J lost 1 base, with 9 bases between them. Germline V gene sequence: CDR1 SGHAT, CDR2 FQNNGV. The CDR3 loop reads CASSPPGSGANVLTF. In DNA, the CDR3 is TGTGCCAGCAGCCCCCCAGGGTCTGGGGCCAACGTCCTGACTTTC.

The rearrangement joins TRBV7-2 to TRBJ2-5; the D gene is possibly TRBD2 (5 bases). With 1 base removed from V and 5 bases from J, the gap between germline ends came to 14 bases. This CDR3 has 15 amino acids. Germline V gene data show CDR1 as SGHTA and CDR2 as FQGNSA. The chain's CDR3 is CASSLGERPQETQYF. The CDR3 DNA reads TGTGCCAGCAGCTTAGGGGAGAGACCGCAGGAGACCCAGTACTTC. Filled out from reference TRBV7-2 and TRBJ2-5, the complete variable domain reads GAGVSQSPSNKVTEKGKDVELRCDPISGHTALYWYRQSLGQGLEFLIYFQGNSAPDKSGLPSDRFSAERTGGSVSTLTIQRTQQEDSAVYLCASSLGERPQETQYFGPGTRLLVL.

In its sample, this clone was seen a few times. CDR3 nucleotides: TGCAGCGTTGGGGGGTCCAGGGGGGATCAGCCCCAGCATTTT. It codes for CSVGGSRGDQPQHF. The V call is TRBV29-1, the J call TRBJ1-5; 7 bases match TRBD1. CDR1 is SQVTM, CDR2 ANQGSEA, per germline. This CDR3 has 14 residues. Unmatched junction bases numbered 8, after V lost 4 bases and J lost 5 bases.

The gene calls are TRBV4-2 and TRBJ1-5, with D perhaps TRBD1 (6 bases). Trimming stripped 1 base from V and 0 bases from J, with 13 bases between. The CDR3 is made up of 17 amino acids. CDR1 and CDR2 (germline): LGHNA, YNFKEQ. CDR3: CASSQGSTGASNQPQHF. The CDR3 DNA reads TGTGCCAGCAGCCAAGGTTCGACAGGTGCTAGCAATCAGCCCCAGCATTTT.

V usage is TRBV5-1 and J usage is TRBJ2-1, with TRBD2 matching 9 bases. The CDR3 totals 16 residues. The V gene end was trimmed by 7 bases and the J gene end by 5 bases; junction bases not matched to a gene: 13. Germline loops: CDR1 SGHRS, CDR2 YFSETQ. The CDR3 DNA follows: TGCGCCAGCTTCACTGGAGGCGGGAGGGCCAACAATGAGCAGTTCTTC. Amino acids: CASFTGGGRANNEQFF.

This clone has only one observation. This sample includes further DNA sequences coding for the same CDR3. The J gene is TRBJ2-1, the V gene TRBV18; 14 nucleotides match TRBD2. The CDR3 is 16 amino acids. V lost 3 bases, J lost 2 bases, and 0 bases stayed unmatched. Germline loops: CDR1 KGHSH, CDR2 LQKENI. The CDR3 nucleotides are TGTGCCAGCTCACCGGGACTAGCGGGAGCCTACAATGAGCAGTTCTTC. It encodes CASSPGLAGAYNEQFF.

In its sample, this clone was seen once. This chain uses TRBV19 with TRBJ1-5; D is unresolved. V gave up 1 base and J gave up 0 bases, with 13 bases separating them. Germline V gene sequence: CDR1 LNHDA, CDR2 SQIVND (reference sequence). CDR3 length: 17 residues. The DNA for the CDR3 is TGTGCCAGTAGTATAGTAGGTGGGTCCCATAGCAATCAGCCCCAGCATTTT. This codes for CASSIVGGSHSNQPQHF.

V is TRBV10-2 and J is TRBJ2-2; D might be TRBD2 (6 bases). CDR3 length: 14 residues. Trimming cost V 7 bases and J 0 bases, with 9 bases left between them. Germline V lookup: CDR1 WSHSY, CDR2 SAAADI. The CDR3 protein is CASKLASNTGELFF. DNA for the CDR3: TGCGCCAGCAAACTAGCCTCGAACACCGGGGAGCTGTTTTTT.

The rearrangement links TRBV27 to TRBJ2-1; 13 nucleotides align to TRBD2. V lost 6 bases, J lost 5 bases, and 7 bases stayed unmatched. CDR1 and CDR2 from the germline V gene are MNHEY and SMNVEV (reference sequence). This CDR3 region has 16 residues. The CDR3 sequence is CASSPRLAGGHNEQFF. The CDR3 nucleotides read TGTGCCAGCAGCCCTCGACTAGCGGGAGGCCACAATGAGCAGTTCTTC.

This chain connects TRBV4-1 to TRBJ1-3, with D hard to call. The CDR3 loop spans 13 amino acids. Per the germline V gene, CDR1 is MGHRA and CDR2 is YSYEKL. Trimming cost V 0 bases and J 2 bases, with 2 bases left between them. Here the CDR3 DNA reads TGCGCCAGCAGCCAAGATCCTGGAAACACCATATATTTT. It yields the protein CASSQDPGNTIYF.

J is TRBJ2-1 and V is TRBV5-1; D is undetermined. The germline gives CDR1 SGHRS, CDR2 YFSETQ. CDR3 size: 13 residues. V lost 6 bases to trimming and J lost 7 bases, with 14 bases between them. CDR3: CASNSLDLNEQFF. Written as DNA, the CDR3 is TGCGCCAGCAATAGTTTGGATTTAAATGAGCAGTTCTTC. Variable domain in full (rest from reference TRBV5-1 and TRBJ2-1): KAGVTQTPRYLIKTRGQQVTLSCSPISGHRSVSWYQQTPGQGLQFLFEYFSETQRNKGNFPGRFSGRQFSNSRSEMNVSTLELGDSALYLCASNSLDLNEQFFGPGTRLTVL.

The chain recombines TRBV2 with TRBJ1-1, with 7 positions matching TRBD1. CDR3 length: 14 amino acids. Germline trimming cut 5 bases from V and 4 bases from J; bases unmatched to any gene: 7. Germline V gene sequence: CDR1 SNHLY, CDR2 FYNNEI. The DNA of the CDR3 is TGTGCCAGCAGTCAGACACAGGGGCGCACTGAAGCTTTCTTT. As protein: CASSQTQGRTEAFF.

J is TRBJ2-7 and V is TRBV30, with TRBD2 matching 10 bases. Trimming took 4 bases from V and 0 from J; bases not matched to a gene: 27. The CDR3 totals 22 residues. Germline V gene sequence: CDR1 GTSNPN, CDR2 SVGIG (reference sequence). This CDR3 reads CAWMGQGVPGQAKREGSYEQYF. CDR3 DNA sequence: TGTGCCTGGATGGGCCAAGGGGTGCCGGGACAGGCGAAGCGGGAGGGCTCCTACGAGCAGTACTTC.